This entry describes one TCR beta chain. This specimen comes from a study of cytomegalovirus exposure and HLA in healthy donors. In the PCR, 60 Vbeta and 13 Jbeta primers were used. Libraries were prepared by immunoSEQ multiplex PCR; TCRdb keeps only in-frame clonotypes and omits some of them. The repertoire consists of about 130,000 clones, with under 80% occurring once and the leading ten covering about 4.3%. The specimen sequenced was PBMCs. This clonotype originated in a man between 18 and 35 years old in good health and CMV-seropositive.

This CDR3 reads CASSFENSPLHF. The CDR3 bases are TGCGCCAGCAGCTTCGAGAATTCACCCCTCCACTTT. The V and J genes are TRBV5-1 and TRBJ1-6; D gene uncertain. CDR1 is SGHRS and CDR2 is YFSETQ in the germline V gene. Trimming took 2 bases from V and 7 from J, leaving 4 bases between them. The CDR3 contains 12 residues.